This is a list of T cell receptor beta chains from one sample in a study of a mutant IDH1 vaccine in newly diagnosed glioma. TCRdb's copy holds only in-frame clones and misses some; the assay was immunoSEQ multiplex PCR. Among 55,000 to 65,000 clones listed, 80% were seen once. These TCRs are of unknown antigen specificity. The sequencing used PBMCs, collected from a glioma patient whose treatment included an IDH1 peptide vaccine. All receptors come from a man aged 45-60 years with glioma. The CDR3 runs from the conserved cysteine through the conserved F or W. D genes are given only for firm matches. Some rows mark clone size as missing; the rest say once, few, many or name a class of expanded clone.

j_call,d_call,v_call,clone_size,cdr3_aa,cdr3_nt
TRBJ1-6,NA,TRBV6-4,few,CASSDSDKNSPLHF,TGTGCCAGCAGTGACTCGGACAAAAATTCACCCCTCCACTTT
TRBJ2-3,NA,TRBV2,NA,CASSEELRDTQYF,TGTGCCAGCAGTGAAGAATTGCGAGATACGCAGTATTTT
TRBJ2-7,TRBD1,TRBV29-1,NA,CSVLRQGLREQYF,TGCAGCGTCCTCCGACAGGGTTTACGCGAGCAGTACTTC
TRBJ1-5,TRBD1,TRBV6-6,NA,CASTSGGGGQPQHF,TGTGCCAGCACCTCAGGGGGGGGTGGGCAGCCCCAGCATTTT
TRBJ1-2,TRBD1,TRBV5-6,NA,CASSEYRDRPYGYTF,TGTGCCAGCAGCGAATACCGGGACAGGCCCTATGGCTACACCTTC
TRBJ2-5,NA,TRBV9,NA,CASSRRVQETQYF,TGTGCCAGCAGTCGGAGGGTTCAAGAGACCCAGTACTTC
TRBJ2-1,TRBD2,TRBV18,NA,CASSLTPGGTYNEQFF,TGTGCCAGCTCGCTAACGCCGGGAGGCACCTACAATGAGCAGTTCTTC
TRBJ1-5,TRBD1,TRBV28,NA,CASSLNQGAPPQPQHF,TGTGCCAGCAGTTTAAACCAGGGGGCGCCTCCACAGCCCCAGCATTTT
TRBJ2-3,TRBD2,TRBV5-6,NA,CASSSPGGSSTDTQYF,TGTGCCAGCAGCTCGCCGGGGGGTTCTAGCACAGATACGCAGTATTTT
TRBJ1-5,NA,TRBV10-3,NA,CAISETEYQPQHF,TGTGCCATCAGTGAGACAGAGTATCAGCCCCAGCATTTT
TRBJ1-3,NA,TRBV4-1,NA,CASTPSEHSGNTIYF,TGCGCCAGCACCCCGAGTGAGCACTCTGGAAACACCATATATTTT
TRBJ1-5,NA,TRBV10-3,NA,CAIGPGRNQPQHF,TGTGCCATCGGACCGGGACGGAATCAGCCCCAGCATTTT
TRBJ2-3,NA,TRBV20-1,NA,CSANVDTQYF,TGCAGTGCTAACGTAGATACGCAGTATTTT
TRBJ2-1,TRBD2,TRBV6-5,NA,CATRLPGTNYNEQFF,TGTGCCACCCGACTGCCCGGGACTAATTACAATGAGCAGTTCTTC
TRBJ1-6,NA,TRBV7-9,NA,CASSHGQRYSPLHF,TGTGCCAGCAGCCACGGACAGAGGTATTCACCCCTCCACTTT
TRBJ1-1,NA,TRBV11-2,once,CASSSEMSLTNVNTEAFF,TGTGCCAGCAGCTCCGAGATGTCTCTGACTAACGTTAACACTGAAGCTTTCTTT
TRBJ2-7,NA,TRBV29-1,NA,CSARQSSYEQYF,TGCAGCGCGCGGCAGAGCTCCTACGAGCAGTACTTC
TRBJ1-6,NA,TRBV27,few,CASSFATVENSPLHF,TGTGCCAGCAGTTTCGCGACCGTCGAAAATTCACCCCTCCACTTT
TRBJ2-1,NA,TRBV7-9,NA,CASEPLVQNNEQFF,TGTGCCAGCGAGCCATTGGTTCAGAACAATGAGCAGTTCTTC
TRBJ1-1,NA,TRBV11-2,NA,CASSLGENTEAFF,TGTGCCAGCAGCTTAGGAGAGAACACTGAAGCTTTCTTT
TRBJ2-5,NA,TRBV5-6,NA,CASSGLLTPETQYF,TGTGCCAGCAGCGGACTGTTAACCCCAGAGACCCAGTACTTC
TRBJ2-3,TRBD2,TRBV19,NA,CASSMNRGGLSDTQYF,TGTGCCAGTAGTATGAACCGGGGGGGCCTTTCAGATACGCAGTATTTT
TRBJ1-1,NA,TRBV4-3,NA,CASSQDPGMNTEAFF,TGCGCCAGCAGCCAAGATCCGGGGATGAACACTGAAGCTTTCTTT
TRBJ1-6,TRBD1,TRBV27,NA,CASTSGGASSPLHF,TGTGCCAGCACTTCAGGGGGCGCCTCTTCACCCCTCCACTTT
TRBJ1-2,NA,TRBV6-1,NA,CASSHGTYGYTF,TGTGCCAGCAGTCACGGGACCTATGGCTACACCTTC
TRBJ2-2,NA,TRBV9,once,CASSLTTGDTGELFF,TGTGCCAGCAGCCTTACGACAGGCGACACCGGGGAGCTGTTTTTT
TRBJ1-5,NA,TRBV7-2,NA,CASSLGTARTGMPQHF,TGTGCCAGCAGCTTAGGGACGGCTCGCACGGGTATGCCCCAGCATTTT
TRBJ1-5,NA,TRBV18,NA,CASSPQGLTLNQPQHF,TGTGCCAGCTCACCACAGGGCCTCACTCTCAATCAGCCCCAGCATTTT
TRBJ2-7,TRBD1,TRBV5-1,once,CASSANRGRSVTAEQYF,TGCGCCAGCAGCGCCAACAGGGGCCGCTCAGTTACGGCCGAGCAGTACTTC
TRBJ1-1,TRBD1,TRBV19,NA,CASGQEMNTEAFF,TGTGCCAGTGGACAGGAAATGAACACTGAAGCTTTCTTT
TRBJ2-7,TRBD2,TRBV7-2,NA,CASSLSYAGGEQYF,TGTGCCAGCAGCTTAAGTTATGCGGGGGGCGAGCAGTACTTC
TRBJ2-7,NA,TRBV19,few,CASTSDEGGGEQYF,TGTGCCAGTACCTCGGACGAAGGAGGTGGCGAGCAGTACTTC
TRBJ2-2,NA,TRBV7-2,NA,CASSLNGPRGLTGELFF,TGTGCCAGCAGCTTGAACGGGCCCCGAGGCCTCACCGGGGAGCTGTTTTTT